Below, 19 T cell receptor beta chains from the same sample are listed, as sequenced in a study of blood T cell repertoires in COVID-19. TCRdb's copy holds only in-frame clones and misses some; the assay was immunoSEQ multiplex PCR. The data show approximately 500,000 clones, with roughly 90% seen just once and 1.5% to 2% held by the top ten. The sequencing input was PBMCs or T cells enriched from blood (not recorded which). All receptors derive from a middle-aged woman who had recovered from COVID-19.

J is TRBJ2-3 and V is TRBV11-3; D possibly corresponds to TRBD1 (5 bases). The CDR3 sequence is 13 residues long. From germline, CDR1 is SGHNT and CDR2 YENEEA. Trimming removed 7 bases from V and 0 bases from J, with 8 bases in between. CDR3 in amino acids: CASKGSSTDTQYF. The CDR3 region has the DNA TGTGCCAGCAAGGGGTCTAGCACAGATACGCAGTATTTT.

V and J are TRBV28 and TRBJ2-7, with a possible D match to TRBD1 (6 bases). Germline assignment: CDR1 MDHEN and CDR2 SYDVKM. The CDR3 length is 16 residues. The V end was cut by 2 bases, the J end by 6 bases, with 20 bases between. CDR3 in DNA: TGTGCCAGCAGTTTAAAGGAGGAGACAGGCGGGTCCGAGCAGTACTTC. It is translated as CASSLKEETGGSEQYF.

This chain links TRBV5-6 with TRBJ1-5; tentatively, D is TRBD1 (5 bases). Trimming removed 4 bases at V and 2 bases at J, with 16 bases between. The CDR3 sequence is 16 residues long. Germline lookup yields CDR1 SGHDT and CDR2 YYEEEE. CDR3 in amino acids: CASSLAGGTGNQPQHF. The CDR3 DNA follows: TGTGCCAGCAGCCTGGCAGGAGGGACGGGCAATCAGCCCCAGCATTTT.

This rearrangement joins TRBV7-2 to TRBJ1-1, with D possibly being TRBD1 (5 bases). Trimming pared 3 bases from V and 3 bases from J, leaving 8 bases between. CDR3 length equals 13 residues. Germline loops: CDR1 SGHTA, CDR2 FQGNSA. CDR3 loop: CASSFSRDTEAFF. The CDR3 bases are TGTGCCAGCAGCTTTAGCAGGGACACTGAAGCTTTCTTT. Using reference TRBV7-2 and TRBJ1-1 for the parts outside the CDR3, the full variable domain is GAGVSQSPSNKVTEKGKDVELRCDPISGHTALYWYRQSLGQGLEFLIYFQGNSAPDKSGLPSDRFSAERTGGSVSTLTIQRTQQEDSAVYLCASSFSRDTEAFFGQGTRLTVV.

V and J are TRBV19 and TRBJ2-5, with unresolved D. The germline gives CDR1 LNHDA, CDR2 SQIVND (reference sequence). Deletions cut 4 bases from V and 1 base from J, with 10 bases between. The CDR3 totals 14 residues. This CDR3 reads CASSNSAGQETQYF. CDR3 sequence (DNA): TGTGCCAGTAGTAATTCGGCAGGCCAAGAGACCCAGTACTTC.

Only one count was recorded for this clone. This likely comes from a read error, as the CDR3 has no conserved phenylalanine or tryptophan at its end. No DNA is shown, since the ends of the CDR3 on it are uncertain; the CDR3 is the one TCRdb lists. V usage is TRBV6-1 and J usage is TRBJ1-1; TRBD1, the D gene given by the table, was not confirmed from the DNA. Per the germline V gene, CDR1 is MNHNS and CDR2 is SASEGT. Counting both end residues, the CDR3 totals 15 amino acids. The CDR3 region is CASSEVMRQDPLGFV.

V is TRBV5-6 and J is TRBJ1-2; TRBD1 agrees at 10 bases. Germline lookup yields CDR1 SGHDT and CDR2 YYEEEE. The trim removed 2 bases at V and 3 bases at J, leaving 1 base unmatched. This CDR3 is 14 amino acids long. The CDR3 DNA follows: TGTGCCAGCAGCTTAGGGACAGGGGACTATGGCTACACCTTC. It translates to CASSLGTGDYGYTF. The entire variable domain, with the rest obtained from reference TRBV5-6 and TRBJ1-2, is as follows: DAGVTQSPTHLIKTRGQQVTLRCSPKSGHDTVSWYQQALGQGPQFIFQYYEEEERQRGNFPDRFSGHQFPNYSSELNVNALLLGDSALYLCASSLGTGDYGYTFGSGTRLTVV.

This clone came up a few times. DNA for the CDR3: TGTGCCAGCAGGACCGACAGGGGTGGTGATTCACCCCTCCACTTT. Encoded protein: CASRTDRGGDSPLHF. The chain combines TRBV27 with TRBJ1-6; 8 nucleotides agree with TRBD1. The germline gives CDR1 MNHEY, CDR2 SMNVEV (reference sequence). The CDR3 is made up of 15 amino acids. The trim removed 6 bases at V and 8 bases at J, leaving 9 bases unmatched.

This clone was recorded once. The chain is built from TRBV7-8 and TRBJ2-3, with 8 bases identical to TRBD2. The CDR3 spans 17 residues. Germline lookup yields CDR1 SGHVS and CDR2 FQNEAQ. The V gene end was trimmed by 0 bases and the J gene end by 6 bases; junction bases not matched to a gene: 11. As DNA, the CDR3 is TGTGCCAGCAGCTTAGCGTCTGGGCTAGCGGGTCCGGATACGCAGTATTTT. Translating it yields CASSLASGLAGPDTQYF.

The chain joins TRBV11-2 to TRBJ2-7; the match to TRBD1 covers 9 bases. The CDR3 has 15 residues. Trimming cost V 5 bases and J 3 bases; bases outside gene matches: 8. CDR1 is SGHAT and CDR2 is FQNNGV in the germline V gene. The CDR3 is CASSPWGQGVYEQYF. The CDR3 DNA reads TGTGCCAGCAGCCCCTGGGGACAGGGAGTCTACGAGCAGTACTTC. The variable domain in full, with the rest retrieved from reference TRBV11-2 and TRBJ2-7, is EAGVAQSPRYKIIEKRQSVAFWCNPISGHATLYWYQQILGQGPKLLIQFQNNGVVDDSQLPKDRFSAERLKGVDSTLKIQPAKLEDSAVYLCASSPWGQGVYEQYFGPGTRLTVT.

The sample holds a few counts of this clone. The chain recombines TRBV19 with TRBJ1-2; perhaps TRBD1 as D (5 bases). V was trimmed by 8 bases and J by 2 bases, leaving 18 bases between them. The CDR3 contains 15 residues. The germline gives CDR1 LNHDA, CDR2 SQIVND (reference sequence). CDR3 residues: CASGGREVQNYGYTF. CDR3 nucleotide sequence: TGTGCCAGTGGTGGCAGGGAGGTTCAGAACTATGGCTACACCTTC.

The chain joins TRBV27 to TRBJ2-7, with D unresolved. CDR1 is MNHEY, CDR2 SMNVEV, per germline (reference sequence). This CDR3 is 12 amino acids long. Trimming took off 4 bases at V and 1 base at J, with 5 bases between the two ends. The CDR3 DNA sequence: TGTGCCAGCAGTTCCCCATCCTACGAGCAGTACTTC. Its translation: CASSSPSYEQYF.

The genes are TRBV25-1 and TRBJ1-1; 9 bases align to TRBD1. The CDR3 totals 13 residues. The V and J ends lost 8 bases and 0 bases, in that order; junction bases with no gene match: 1. Germline V lookup: CDR1 MGHDK, CDR2 SYGVNS. The CDR3: CASRDRVNTEAFF. The CDR3 nucleotides are TGTGCCAGCCGGGACAGGGTGAACACTGAAGCTTTCTTT. The full variable domain, with the rest looked up from reference TRBV25-1 and TRBJ1-1, is EADIYQTPRYLVIGTGKKITLECSQTMGHDKMYWYQQDPGMELHLIHYSYGVNSTEKGDLSSESTVSRIRTEHFPLTLESARPSHTSQYLCASRDRVNTEAFFGQGTRLTVV.

This clone occurred once. The chain links TRBV12-3 or TRBV12-4 to TRBJ2-2; 7 bases line up with TRBD1. This CDR3 comprises 11 residues. CDR3: CDRQGSGELFF. The DNA of the CDR3 is TGTGACCGACAGGGCAGCGGGGAGCTGTTTTTT.

V and J are TRBV24-1 and TRBJ2-5, with 7 bases lining up with TRBD1. Germline V CDR1 and CDR2: KGHDR, SFDVKD. After removal of 10 bases from V and 1 base from J, the junction contained 17 bases not matched to a gene. The CDR3 consists of 17 residues. The CDR3 loop is CATHETGKGRVQETQYF. The CDR3 DNA sequence: TGTGCCACTCACGAGACAGGGAAGGGAAGGGTCCAAGAGACCCAGTACTTC.

The rearrangement uses TRBV27 and TRBJ1-5; D call uncertain. Per germline, CDR1 MNHEY and CDR2 SMNVEV (reference sequence). Deletions cut 3 bases from V and 5 bases from J, with 8 bases between. There are 13 residues in the CDR3. The CDR3 is CASSLRLYQPQHF. In nucleotides, the CDR3 is TGTGCCAGCAGTTTGAGGCTGTATCAGCCCCAGCATTTT.

The chain carries TRBV6-5 and TRBJ1-2; 8 bases fit TRBD1. Germline V gives CDR1 MNHEY, CDR2 SVGAGI. The trim removed 6 bases at V and 6 bases at J, leaving 6 bases unmatched. The CDR3 sequence is 13 residues long. The CDR3 here is CASRLDRVHGYTF. In DNA, the CDR3 is TGTGCCAGCAGACTGGACAGGGTGCATGGCTACACCTTC.

The chain carries TRBV5-5 and TRBJ1-5, with 8 nucleotides matching TRBD1. Trimming at V came to 0 bases and at J to 3 bases, leaving 2 bases not matched to a gene. Germline V gene data show CDR1 as SGHKS and CDR2 as YYEKEE (reference sequence). The CDR3 runs 15 residues. CDR3 DNA sequence: TGTGCCAGCAGCTTGGGGACAGGGCCCAATCAGCCCCAGCATTTT. Translated, it gives CASSLGTGPNQPQHF. The whole variable domain, remainder taken from reference TRBV5-5 and TRBJ1-5, is DAGVTQSPTHLIKTRGQQVTLRCSPISGHKSVSWYQQVLGQGPQFIFQYYEKEERGRGNFPDRFSARQFPNYSSELNVNALLLGDSALYLCASSLGTGPNQPQHFGDGTRLSIL.

The chain recombines TRBV19 with TRBJ1-5; TRBD1 matches 7 bases. J was trimmed by 1 base and V by 6 bases; bases with no gene match: 6. Germline V gene sequence: CDR1 LNHDA, CDR2 SQIVND (reference sequence). The CDR3 is 15 residues long. For the CDR3, the DNA is TGTGCCAGTAGCTCCTCGGGACAGAGCAATCAGCCCCAGCATTTT. Encoded protein: CASSSSGQSNQPQHF.